This entry concerns a single T cell receptor (beta chain). Data came from immunoSEQ multiplex PCR; TCRdb stores just in-frame clones and leaves some out. The table has around 64,000 clones, roughly nine tenths seen once. The entry originates in a study of OX40 agonist ivuxolimab in advanced cancers. This TCR came from an adult with an advanced solid tumor such as melanoma, head and neck, liver or kidney cancer. The sequences come from CD4+ or CD8+ T cells sorted from blood, collected in a trial of the OX40 agonist ivuxolimab.

The DNA of the CDR3 is TGTGCCAGCAGCCCCGGACCTGGCTACACCTTC. Its translation: CASSPGPGYTF. The rearrangement links TRBV13 to TRBJ1-2; unclear D gene. CDR3 size: 11 residues. Trimming removed 5 bases from V and 7 bases from J, with 8 bases in between. Germline loops: CDR1 PRHDT, CDR2 FYEKMQ (reference sequence).